These 27 T cell receptor beta chains came from one sample sequenced in a study of Tregs in tolerant kidney transplant recipients (dated by TCRdb to between 2017 and 2020). Transplants used related donors with nonmyeloablative bone marrow transplantation; mixed chimerism was transient in the human trials. Libraries came from the immunoSEQ multiplex PCR assay. TCRdb provides this immuneACCESS table in a form limited to in-frame rearrangements. Some clones are lacking; in checked studies, under half of them reflect an unresolved V gene, and why the rest are absent is not known. Across this sample there are about 81,000 clones, with 75% to 95% seen only once. Around 1.6% of the sample lies in the top ten. Specimen: CD4+ T cells from blood (PBMCs), collected 24 months after the transplant. The origin of the receptors is a human patient who received a combined kidney and bone marrow transplant. Some T cells may be donor cells from the graft after a transplant.

The rearrangement joins TRBV6-6 to TRBJ1-5, with 8 bases lining up with TRBD1. J gave up 3 bases and V 6 bases, and 10 bases lay outside the gene matches. This CDR3 contains 16 residues. Germline values: CDR1 MNHNY, CDR2 SVGAGI (reference sequence). Here the CDR3 reads CASSLTDRDHNQPQHF. CDR3 DNA: TGTGCCAGCAGCCTAACGGACAGGGACCACAATCAGCCCCAGCATTTT.

The V and J genes are TRBV18 and TRBJ2-7; tentatively, D is TRBD2 (6 bases). CDR3 length equals 14 residues. Trimming shortened V by 3 bases and J by 3 bases, and 12 bases separated the two germline ends. Per the germline V gene, CDR1 is KGHSH and CDR2 is LQKENI. CDR3 protein: CASSPPSAVYEQYF. The CDR3 DNA sequence: TGTGCCAGCTCACCTCCTAGCGCCGTCTACGAGCAGTACTTC.

This chain joins TRBV18 and TRBJ2-1; TRBD1 agrees at 10 bases. Trimming removed 6 bases from V and 8 bases from J; junction bases left unmatched: 7. CDR3 length equals 14 residues. Germline loops: CDR1 KGHSH, CDR2 LQKENI. For the CDR3, the DNA is TGTGCCAGCTCGGATCGGACAGGGGGTGATGAGCAGTTCTTC. Translated: CASSDRTGGDEQFF. The variable domain in full, completed from reference TRBV18 and TRBJ2-1, reads NAGVMQNPRHLVRRRGQEARLRCSPMKGHSHVYWYRQLPEEGLKFMVYLQKENIIDESGMPKERFSAEFPKEGPSILRIQQVVRGDSAAYFCASSDRTGGDEQFFGPGTRLTVL.

The V call is TRBV25-1, the J call TRBJ2-1, with 8 bases fitting TRBD1. Germline lookup yields CDR1 MGHDK and CDR2 SYGVNS. The junction had 10 bases not matched to a gene; V was cut back by 6 bases and J by 6 bases. The CDR3 contains 15 residues. CDR3: CASRTADRASNEQFF. The CDR3 DNA sequence: TGTGCCAGCAGGACAGCGGACAGGGCCAGCAATGAGCAGTTCTTC.

For the CDR3, the DNA is TGTGCCAGCAGCAGGAGCGGGGGGGCTCGTACCGGGGAGCTGTTTTTT. As protein: CASSRSGGARTGELFF. The chain carries TRBV5-5 and TRBJ2-2; 10 bases line up with TRBD2. Germline V gene sequence: CDR1 SGHKS, CDR2 YYEKEE (reference sequence). With V trimmed by 4 bases and J by 5 bases, 8 bases remained unmatched. The CDR3 is made up of 16 amino acids.

V usage is TRBV11-2 and J usage is TRBJ2-3; D is unclear. Germline V lookup: CDR1 SGHAT, CDR2 FQNNGV. The V gene lost 5 bases and the J gene lost 0 bases, with 6 bases spanning the gap. The CDR3 length is 13 residues. For the CDR3, the DNA is TGTGCCAGCAGCCAAGCTAGCACAGATACGCAGTATTTT. It translates to CASSQASTDTQYF.

This clone has a single count. The chain links TRBV21-1 to TRBJ2-1; TRBD1, the table's D call, lacks a check against the DNA. TRBV21-1 is a pseudogene. The CDR3 totals 12 residues. CDR3 nucleotide sequence: TGTGCCAGCCAACAGGGGACGAATGAGCAGTTCTTC. Translation: CASQQGTNEQFF.

In DNA, the CDR3 is TGTGCCAGCAGCTTCTGGACCACTAGCGGGGACAATGTGGATACGCAGTATTTT. This codes for CASSFWTTSGDNVDTQYF. V usage is TRBV11-3 and J usage is TRBJ2-3, with 10 bases aligning to TRBD2. Trimming at V came to 3 bases and at J to 6 bases, leaving 15 bases not matched to a gene. The germline CDR1 and CDR2 sequences are SGHNT and YENEEA. This CDR3 is 18 amino acids long.

The chain is built from TRBV7-9 and TRBJ2-2, with 8 bases matching TRBD2. Germline V lookup: CDR1 SEHNR, CDR2 FQNEAQ (reference sequence). With 7 bases clipped from V and 4 bases from J, the junction kept 14 bases outside the gene matches. This CDR3 region has 17 residues. CDR3 loop: CASNDPGLAVITGELFF. The CDR3 nucleotides read TGTGCCAGCAACGACCCCGGACTAGCTGTTATCACCGGGGAGCTGTTTTTT.

V usage is TRBV19 and J usage is TRBJ2-2; weak D call: TRBD2 (6 bases). CDR3 length equals 13 residues. The ends were cut back, 7 bases at V and 8 bases at J, with 14 bases in the middle. Germline-derived CDR1 and CDR2 are LNHDA and SQIVND (reference sequence). The CDR3 here is CASTITGGGELFF. The CDR3 DNA follows: TGTGCCAGTACAATTACCGGGGGAGGGGAGCTGTTTTTT. The whole variable domain, remainder taken from reference TRBV19 and TRBJ2-2, is DGGITQSPKYLFRKEGQNVTLSCEQNLNHDAMYWYRQDPGQGLRLIYYSQIVNDFQKGDIAEGYSVSREKKESFPLTVTSAQKNPTAFYLCASTITGGGELFFGEGSRLTVL.

The table lists this clone with a count of one. V usage is TRBV30 and J usage is TRBJ2-5, with D possibly TRBD1 on 5 matching bases. CDR1 and CDR2 from the germline V gene are GTSNPN and SVGIG (reference sequence). V was clipped by 3 bases and J by 2 bases, with 13 bases between them. The CDR3 has 14 residues. The CDR3 DNA sequence: TGTGCCTGGAGCCCAGGGATGTATCAAGAGACCCAGTACTTC. This sequence encodes CAWSPGMYQETQYF.

The chain links TRBV19 to TRBJ2-2; 11 bases fit TRBD1. The V segment lost 3 bases and the J segment 5 bases; nucleotides outside the gene matches: 5. The length of the CDR3 is 16 residues. In germline, CDR1 is LNHDA, CDR2 SQIVND (reference sequence). CDR3 residues: CASSITGTGGTGELFF. CDR3 nucleotides: TGTGCCAGTAGTATTACCGGGACAGGGGGGACCGGGGAGCTGTTTTTT.

This sequence joins TRBV10-3 and TRBJ2-2, with TRBD1 matching over 10 bases. Germline V gene sequence: CDR1 ENHRY, CDR2 SYGVKD. The CDR3 has 16 residues. J gave up 5 bases and V 6 bases, and 9 bases lay outside the gene matches. For the CDR3, the DNA is TGTGCCATCAGGGGCGGACAGGGGGAATCGACCGGGGAGCTGTTTTTT. Translating it yields CAIRGGQGESTGELFF.

This clone was seen more than once but under ten times. V and J are TRBV30 and TRBJ1-1; 8 bases fit TRBD1. Germline CDR1 and CDR2: GTSNPN and SVGIG (reference sequence). The V and J ends lost 8 bases and 7 bases, in that order; junction bases with no gene match: 18. This CDR3 has 15 amino acids. The CDR3 DNA reads as TGTGCCGTGCTGACAGGGGCGCACTCAAGGGGTGAAGCTTTCTTT. This encodes CAVLTGAHSRGEAFF.

This clone was counted a single time. V gene TRBV19 combines with J gene TRBJ2-5; TRBD1 matches 9 bases. The germline gives CDR1 LNHDA, CDR2 SQIVND (reference sequence). This CDR3 has 14 amino acids. V was clipped by 7 bases and J by 1 base; unmatched bases: 4. The CDR3 DNA sequence: TGTGCCAGTAACCGGGACAGGGCCCAAGAGACCCAGTACTTC. Its protein is CASNRDRAQETQYF.

This chain connects TRBV4-3 to TRBJ1-1; 7 bases fit TRBD1. J gave up 10 bases and V 0 bases, and 5 bases lay outside the gene matches. CDR3 length: 13 residues. Germline V gives CDR1 LGHNA, CDR2 YSLEER. The CDR3 loop reads CASSQDRGLRAFF. CDR3 nucleotides: TGCGCCAGCAGCCAAGACAGGGGGTTGCGAGCTTTCTTT.

The CDR3 nucleotides read TGCGCCAGCAGCTACCCCCCGGGACAGGGGTTACCTGGGGCCAACGTCCTGACTTTC. Its translation: CASSYPPGQGLPGANVLTF. This chain joins TRBV5-1 and TRBJ2-6, with 10 bases aligning to TRBD1. CDR1 is SGHRS, CDR2 YFSETQ, per germline. CDR3 length: 19 residues. The V and J ends lost 3 bases and 2 bases, in that order; junction bases with no gene match: 11. Complete variable domain (other parts from reference TRBV5-1 and TRBJ2-6): KAGVTQTPRYLIKTRGQQVTLSCSPISGHRSVSWYQQTPGQGLQFLFEYFSETQRNKGNFPGRFSGRQFSNSRSEMNVSTLELGDSALYLCASSYPPGQGLPGANVLTFGAGSRLTVL.

The CDR3 nucleotides read TGTGCCAGCAGCTTAGAGGCGGGAGGGAGCTATGGCTACACCTTC. This sequence encodes CASSLEAGGSYGYTF. The V and J genes are TRBV11-2 and TRBJ1-2, with D hard to call. Germline loops: CDR1 SGHAT, CDR2 FQNNGV. Trimming took off 0 bases at V and 4 bases at J, with 12 bases between the two ends. This CDR3 is 15 amino acids long.

Only one count was recorded for this clone. The chain recombines TRBV15 with TRBJ2-7; 8 positions agree with TRBD1. CDR3 length: 15 amino acids. Germline assignment: CDR1 LNHNV and CDR2 YYDKDF (reference sequence). With 3 bases clipped from V and 2 bases from J, the junction kept 6 bases outside the gene matches. In DNA, the CDR3 is TGTGCCACCAGCAGCCGGACAGGGCCGACCTACGAGCAGTACTTC. As protein: CATSSRTGPTYEQYF.

V gene TRBV2 combines with J gene TRBJ1-5, with D possibly TRBD1 on 6 matching bases. V lost 1 base to trimming and J lost 4 bases, with 11 bases between them. The CDR3 runs to 15 residues. Germline assignment: CDR1 SNHLY and CDR2 FYNNEI. The CDR3 region has the DNA TGTGCCAGCAGTGAAGACGGACAGTCTAATCAGCCCCAGCATTTT. Amino acid sequence: CASSEDGQSNQPQHF. Combining the CDR3 with reference TRBV2 and TRBJ1-5 gives the whole variable domain EPEVTQTPSHQVTQMGQEVILRCVPISNHLYFYWYRQILGQKVEFLVSFYNNEISEKSEIFDDQFSVERPDGSNFTLKIRSTKLEDSAMYFCASSEDGQSNQPQHFGDGTRLSIL.

The CDR3 spells CASSLQLAGGPETQYF. CDR3 DNA: TGCGCCAGCAGCCTCCAGCTAGCGGGGGGGCCGGAGACCCAGTACTTC. The J gene is TRBJ2-5, the V gene TRBV4-3; 12 positions agree with TRBD2. J lost 5 bases, V lost 4 bases, and 8 bases had no gene match. Looked up from germline, CDR1 is LGHNA and CDR2 is YSLEER. This CDR3 is built from 16 residues.

This clone was observed a single time. The V and J genes are TRBV19 and TRBJ2-5, with D uncertain. The CDR3 spans 15 residues. With 3 bases removed from V and 2 bases from J, the gap between germline ends came to 13 bases. CDR1 is LNHDA and CDR2 is SQIVND in the germline V gene (reference sequence). CDR3 bases: TGTGCCAGTAGTATCCTACCGGGTCCACAAGAGACCCAGTACTTC. Its protein product is CASSILPGPQETQYF. Supplemented by reference TRBV19 and TRBJ2-5, the full variable domain reads DGGITQSPKYLFRKEGQNVTLSCEQNLNHDAMYWYRQDPGQGLRLIYYSQIVNDFQKGDIAEGYSVSREKKESFPLTVTSAQKNPTAFYLCASSILPGPQETQYFGPGTRLLVL.

The chain recombines TRBV7-2 with TRBJ2-7; 7 nucleotides line up with TRBD2. The V and J ends lost 4 bases and 12 bases, in that order; junction bases with no gene match: 15. This CDR3 is built from 14 residues. Germline CDR1 reads SGHTA; CDR2 reads FQGNSA. Written as DNA, the CDR3 is TGTGCCAGCAGCTCAGCCATGGGCGGGAGTCCCCGGTACTTC. The encoded protein is CASSSAMGGSPRYF.

The chain links TRBV11-3 to TRBJ2-3; 8 bases align to TRBD2. The CDR3 totals 15 residues. Germline CDR1 reads SGHNT; CDR2 reads YENEEA. V gave up 5 bases and J gave up 8 bases; unmatched junction bases: 12. The CDR3 is CASSTLAGTEGTQYF. The CDR3 DNA sequence: TGTGCCAGCAGCACTCTAGCGGGCACGGAGGGTACGCAGTATTTT.

The V gene is TRBV5-6, the J gene TRBJ2-7; TRBD1 matches at 7 bases. Germline trimming cut 3 bases from V and 2 bases from J; bases unmatched to any gene: 8. This CDR3 spans 15 amino acids. From germline, CDR1 is SGHDT and CDR2 YYEEEE. The CDR3 DNA is TGTGCCAGCAGCTCGTGGGACAGAGGAACCTACGAGCAGTACTTC. Its translation is CASSSWDRGTYEQYF.

DNA of the CDR3: TGCGCCAGCAGCTTTACTCCCGGGACAGATGGATCACCCCTCCACTTT. Translated: CASSFTPGTDGSPLHF. V and J are TRBV5-1 and TRBJ1-6; TRBD1 aligns across 7 bases. Unmatched junction bases numbered 12, after V lost 2 bases and J lost 10 bases. Germline V gene sequence: CDR1 SGHRS, CDR2 YFSETQ. The CDR3 length is 16 residues.

The chain carries TRBV6-1 and TRBJ1-4, with D possibly matching TRBD1 (6 bases). CDR1 is MNHNS and CDR2 is SASEGT in the germline V gene. This CDR3 has 17 residues. The V and J ends lost 6 bases and 0 bases respectively, with 17 bases between them. The DNA of the CDR3 is TGTGCCAGCAGCGAATTGGGGGGGCCCCCAACTAATGAAAAACTGTTTTTT. Its translation is CASSELGGPPTNEKLFF.